Included here is one T cell receptor beta chain sequence, with context. Its antigen is undetermined. The data originate from a study of human T cells and chemical hapten exposure. Across the study: Patients' scalps got diphenylcyclopropenone weekly throughout the roughly 23-week study. Slight volume differences across pooled libraries mainly accounted for varying per-sample TCR yields. Whole-study results and caveats: Relative to control repertoires, expanded TCRs gave rise to significantly more large CDR3 similarity clusters.

Time point meaning: pre-sensitization, week 0. As to treatment: therapeutic diphenylcyclopropenone sensitization with weekly scalp DPC. Blood sampling preceded each patch test application. TCRdb processed the RACE reads anew with MiXCR; each CDR3 protein has one entry. The sample contains 350,000 to 400,000 distinct CDR3 sequences, 5% to 6.5% of which appear only once. The V end lost 6 bases, the J end lost 6 bases, and 12 bases lay between the germline ends. This CDR3 contains 13 residues. Specimen: whole blood, collected in connection with sensitization to the hapten diphenylcyclopropenone (DPC). V and J are TRBV12-3 or TRBV12-4 and TRBJ1-5; D call uncertain. This clonotype was sampled from a woman in her fifties or sixties with alopecia areata. Some clones in this sample may be carry-over from other donors' samples. In DNA form, the CDR3 reads TGTGCCAGCAGGATCGACTATGGTCAGCCCCAGCATTTT. It encodes CASRIDYGQPQHF.